Here is one T cell receptor (beta chain) with its context. The antigen is undetermined. The data originate from a study of OX40 agonist ivuxolimab in advanced cancers. Trimming cost V 3 bases and J 2 bases, with 6 bases left between them. The CDR3 has 12 residues. Germline CDR1 reads SGHDT; CDR2 reads YYEEEE. The table came from immunoSEQ multiplex PCR; TCRdb's copy has only in-frame clones and leaves some out. In the table there are 30,000 to 35,000 clones, 75% to 90% of which are singletons. Findings and caveats of the study: Low levels of normalized T-cell clonal expansion also appeared in some nonresponders.

This TCR was sampled from an adult with an advanced solid tumor such as melanoma, head and neck, liver or kidney cancer. The rearrangement links TRBV5-6 to TRBJ2-7; D is possibly TRBD2 (5 bases). The input for sequencing was CD4+ or CD8+ T cells sorted from blood, taken in a trial of the OX40 agonist ivuxolimab. The CDR3 spells CASSSSPYEQYF. CDR3 nucleotide sequence: TGTGCCAGCAGCTCTAGCCCCTACGAGCAGTACTTC. Filled out from reference TRBV5-6 and TRBJ2-7, the complete variable domain reads DAGVTQSPTHLIKTRGQQVTLRCSPKSGHDTVSWYQQALGQGPQFIFQYYEEEERQRGNFPDRFSGHQFPNYSSELNVNALLLGDSALYLCASSSSPYEQYFGPGTRLTVT.